Given below is one T cell receptor (beta chain) in context. The antigen is not known. From germline, CDR1 is SGHRS and CDR2 YFSETQ. This CDR3 is 14 amino acids long. Trimming removed 0 bases at V and 4 bases at J, with 11 bases between. Profiling relied on immunoSEQ multiplex PCR, and the TCRdb table lists in-frame clones only, not all of them. This sample has about 700,000 clones; about 91% occur once, and the top ten carry about 24%. The data were obtained in a study of shared clonotypes between healthy human individuals. Whole-study findings and limits: Sequencing depth was a factor that was expected to affect clonotype sharing among donors. The study sampled only blood, and tissue repertoires likely differ.

The naive CD8 population came from CD45RO-negative cells selected for CCR7, without terminally differentiated effector memory CD45RA+ cells. Donation came from healthy HIV-negative adults that had no recent acute infections or vaccinations. This clonotype originated in a man aged 25-40 years in good health. Source material: naive CD8+ T cells sorted from blood. The gene calls are TRBV5-1 and TRBJ2-7, with D perhaps given as TRBD1 or TRBD2 (6 bases each). CDR3: CASSLVGGQYEQYF. In DNA, the CDR3 is TGCGCCAGCAGCTTGGTTGGGGGGCAATACGAGCAGTACTTC.